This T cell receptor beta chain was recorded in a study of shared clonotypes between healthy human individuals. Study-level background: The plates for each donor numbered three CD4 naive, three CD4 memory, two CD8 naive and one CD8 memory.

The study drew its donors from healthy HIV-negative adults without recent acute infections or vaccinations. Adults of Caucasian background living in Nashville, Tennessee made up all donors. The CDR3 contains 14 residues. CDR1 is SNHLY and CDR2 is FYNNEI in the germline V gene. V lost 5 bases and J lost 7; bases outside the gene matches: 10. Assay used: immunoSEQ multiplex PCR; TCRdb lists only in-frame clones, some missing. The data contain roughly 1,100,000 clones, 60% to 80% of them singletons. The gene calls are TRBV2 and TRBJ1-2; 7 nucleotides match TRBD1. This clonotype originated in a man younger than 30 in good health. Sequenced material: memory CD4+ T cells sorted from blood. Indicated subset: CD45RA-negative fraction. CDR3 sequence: CASSSETGRGGYTF. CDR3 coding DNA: TGTGCCAGCAGTTCCGAGACAGGGCGGGGTGGCTACACCTTC.